The 18 T cell receptor beta chains presented below share a single source sample, sequenced in a study of T cells after posttransplantation cyclophosphamide. TCRdb keeps only in-frame clones here, not all; method: immunoSEQ multiplex PCR. The sample presents around 5,000 clones, none singletons. Busulfan-fludarabine conditioning, marrow transplant, and cyclophosphamide on days +3 and +4 were administered. Source: PBMCs, taken after allogeneic stem cell transplant with posttransplant cyclophosphamide. The receptor set was obtained from a male patient aged 55 to 69 who received an allogeneic stem cell transplant from a related donor, was CMV-positive, and had no GVHD. Some T cells could come from the graft donor.

This clone has at least ten counts. The gene calls are TRBV7-2 and TRBJ2-7; a possible D gene is TRBD2 (7 bases). V was pared by 5 bases and J by 5 bases, with 19 bases between. The V gene's germline CDR1 is SGHTA and CDR2 FQGNSA. There are 15 residues in the CDR3. The chain's CDR3 is CASSVGRGRQDEQYF. CDR3 bases: TGTGCCAGCAGCGTGGGGCGGGGGCGTCAGGACGAGCAGTACTTC.

This clone was detected only a few times. This chain links TRBV4-1 with TRBJ2-1, with D tentatively TRBD2 (7 bases). With 6 bases removed from V and 9 bases from J, the gap between germline ends came to 21 bases. The CDR3 extends over 15 amino acids. The germline CDR1 and CDR2 sequences are MGHRA and YSYEKL. The CDR3 is CASRKGGLPLFEQFF. The CDR3 DNA reads TGCGCCAGCAGAAAGGGGGGACTACCTTTATTTGAGCAGTTCTTC.

This clone was recorded at least ten times. DNA of the CDR3: TGTGCTAGTGGTTTGGGTTCCGGGACAGGGGTCTACGAGCAGTACTTC. Translating gives CASGLGSGTGVYEQYF. The chain has TRBV12-5 and TRBJ2-7; 10 nucleotides agree with TRBD1. After removal of 1 base from V and 3 bases from J, the junction contained 6 bases not matched to a gene. CDR1 and CDR2 (germline): LGHNT, FRNRAP. The length of the CDR3 is 16 residues.

In its sample, this clone was seen a few times. The rearrangement links TRBV27 to TRBJ2-7; TRBD2 matches 11 bases. The CDR3 length is 18 residues. Germline assignment: CDR1 MNHEY and CDR2 SMNVEV (reference sequence). J was trimmed by 3 bases and V by 8 bases; bases with no gene match: 18. DNA for the CDR3: TGTGCCAGCGGCCGATCTGGAACCACTAGCGGGGGAATCTACGAGCAGTACTTC. It yields the protein CASGRSGTTSGGIYEQYF.

In its sample, this clone ranks as medium-sized. The CDR3 sequence is CASSLDRVGREQYF. DNA of the CDR3: TGTGCCAGCAGTCTTGACAGGGTCGGTCGCGAGCAGTACTTC. The V gene is TRBV6-5, the J gene TRBJ2-7; TRBD1 agrees at 7 bases. This CDR3 is built from 14 residues. Germline trimming cut 5 bases from V and 6 bases from J; bases unmatched to any gene: 10. The V gene's germline CDR1 is MNHEY and CDR2 SVGAGI.

In its sample, this clone was seen many times. The CDR3 spells CASRTTGGNTEAFF. CDR3 DNA: TGTGCCAGCAGGACGACAGGGGGGAACACTGAAGCTTTCTTT. The gene calls are TRBV5-5 and TRBJ1-1, with 9 bases aligning to TRBD1. Germline lookup yields CDR1 SGHKS and CDR2 YYEKEE (reference sequence). The CDR3 runs to 14 residues. V lost 5 bases and J lost 1; bases outside the gene matches: 3.

This clone was detected many times. J is TRBJ2-1 and V is TRBV7-9, with 11 positions matching TRBD2. CDR3 length: 17 amino acids. Germline V lookup: CDR1 SEHNR, CDR2 FQNEAQ (reference sequence). V gave up 5 bases and J gave up 6 bases; unmatched junction bases: 12. CDR3 coding DNA: TGTGCCAGCAGCCACGCGACCCTAGCGGGGGGAATCAATGAGCAGTTCTTC. Protein: CASSHATLAGGINEQFF.

The sample holds many counts of this clone. The rearrangement joins TRBV9 to TRBJ1-1, with 7 bases that match TRBD1. V was clipped by 0 bases and J by 10 bases; unmatched bases: 9. The germline V gene encodes CDR1 SGDLS and CDR2 YYNGEE. The CDR3 consists of 14 residues. CDR3 residues: CASSVDDDRDLAFF. DNA for the CDR3: TGTGCCAGCAGCGTAGACGACGACAGGGACCTAGCTTTCTTT.

This clone has at least ten counts. The chain carries TRBV12-5 and TRBJ1-1, with TRBD1 identical over 11 bases. This CDR3 has 16 amino acids. The V gene's germline CDR1 is LGHNT and CDR2 FRNRAP. V shed 1 base and J 1 base; nucleotides not matched to a gene: 2. The CDR3 DNA is TGTGCTAGTGGTTTGGGGACAGGGGGCCGGAACACTGAAGCTTTCTTT. This codes for CASGLGTGGRNTEAFF.

In this sample, this clone turned up many times. This chain joins TRBV29-1 and TRBJ1-1; D unclear. Per germline, CDR1 SQVTM and CDR2 ANQGSEA. The CDR3 spans 14 residues. V was cut by 7 bases and J by 1 base, with 16 bases left in between. CDR3 loop: CSARQMGANTEAFF. The CDR3 DNA reads as TGCAGCGCACGGCAAATGGGAGCGAACACTGAAGCTTTCTTT.

This clone was seen more than once but under ten times. The chain has TRBV6-4 and TRBJ2-1; 8 bases match TRBD2. Germline CDR1 MRHNA, CDR2 SNTAGT. This CDR3 contains 14 residues. With V trimmed by 4 bases and J by 4 bases, 3 bases remained unmatched. The CDR3 region has the DNA TGTGCCAGCAGTGTCGGGGGGGCTTACAATGAGCAGTTCTTC. This gives the protein CASSVGGAYNEQFF.

Many counts were recorded for this clone. This sample includes further DNA sequences coding for the same CDR3. The CDR3 DNA sequence: TGTGCCAGCAGCTTGCGAGGGACAGACTACGAGCAGTACTTC. Amino acid sequence: CASSLRGTDYEQYF. This chain uses TRBV5-5 with TRBJ2-7, with 7 bases aligning to TRBD1. The CDR3 length is 14 residues. Germline V lookup: CDR1 SGHKS, CDR2 YYEKEE (reference sequence). The junction had 4 bases not matched to a gene; V was cut back by 1 base and J by 3 bases.

In this sample, this clone turned up many times. This chain links TRBV2 with TRBJ1-4, with D uncertain. V gave up 7 bases and J gave up 3 bases, with 18 bases separating them. From germline, CDR1 is SNHLY and CDR2 FYNNEI. The CDR3 length is 16 residues. The CDR3 here is CASNPGEAISNEKLFF. In nucleotides, the CDR3 is TGTGCCAGCAACCCCGGGGAGGCGATATCTAATGAAAAACTGTTTTTT.

The table lists this clone with many counts. The chain couples TRBV4-3 to TRBJ1-5, with TRBD1 as a possible D gene (5 bases). Germline CDR1 LGHNA, CDR2 YSLEER. Trimming pared 1 base from V and 4 bases from J, leaving 11 bases between. The CDR3 has 15 residues. CDR3 region: CASSQGRVGNQPQHF. The CDR3 DNA reads as TGCGCCAGCAGCCAAGGCAGGGTCGGGAATCAGCCCCAGCATTTT.

The table lists this clone with a few counts. This chain joins TRBV7-3 and TRBJ1-1; 11 bases agree with TRBD1. There are 13 residues in the CDR3. Germline CDR1 is SGHTA and CDR2 is FQGTGA. V shed 5 bases and J 10 bases; nucleotides not matched to a gene: 6. CDR3 DNA: TGTGCCAGCAGCCCAACCGGGACAGGGGGAGCTTTCTTT. Its translation is CASSPTGTGGAFF.

The table lists this clone with a few counts. V is TRBV28 and J is TRBJ2-7, with D tentatively TRBD1 (6 bases). Germline V gene lookup returns CDR1 MDHEN and CDR2 SYDVKM. The germline V and J ends were trimmed by 2 bases and 5 bases, with 19 bases remaining between them. The CDR3 is 16 amino acids. The DNA for the CDR3 is TGTGCCAGCAGTTTACCCCGAAACAGGGATTTCGACGAGCAGTACTTC. This sequence encodes CASSLPRNRDFDEQYF. The full variable domain, its missing parts supplied by reference TRBV28 and TRBJ2-7, is DVKVTQSSRYLVKRTGEKVFLECVQDMDHENMFWYRQDPGLGLRLIYFSYDVKMKEKGDIPEGYSVSREKKERFSLILESASTNQTSMYLCASSLPRNRDFDEQYFGPGTRLTVT.

This clone was recorded many times. V usage is TRBV11-3 and J usage is TRBJ1-2; D possibly corresponds to TRBD1 (6 bases). The CDR3 contains 13 residues. Trimming removed 4 bases at V and 3 bases at J, with 9 bases between. From germline, CDR1 is SGHNT and CDR2 YENEEA. CDR3 coding DNA: TGTGCCAGCAGCTCCGGGACACACTATGGCTACACCTTC. As protein: CASSSGTHYGYTF.

The table lists this clone with a few counts. The chain employs TRBV9 and TRBJ2-1; D not resolved. The CDR3 is made up of 16 amino acids. V shed 3 bases and J shed 5 bases, with 18 bases lying between them. The germline gives CDR1 SGDLS, CDR2 YYNGEE. As DNA, the CDR3 is TGTGCCAGCAGCGCTCAGCCATCAGACTTTAACAATGAGCAGTTCTTC. Translated: CASSAQPSDFNNEQFF.